This T cell receptor (beta chain) appears in the sequencing data of a study of shared clonotypes between healthy human individuals. Libraries were prepared by immunoSEQ multiplex PCR; TCRdb keeps only in-frame clonotypes and omits some of them. Here the sample spans over 1.4 million clones, roughly 96% being singletons. Notes on this clone: Different DNA sequences within this sample yield the same CDR3.

This receptor was taken from a man aged 25 to 40 in good health. The source material was naive CD4+ T cells sorted from blood. Subset indicated: CD45RA+ positively selected.

CDR3: CASSPTADSYEQYF. The CDR3 region has the DNA TGTGCCAGCAGCCCCACAGCGGACTCCTACGAGCAGTACTTC. V and J are TRBV6-5 and TRBJ2-7; perhaps TRBD2 as D (5 bases). This CDR3 is built from 14 residues. Per the germline V gene, CDR1 is MNHEY and CDR2 is SVGAGI. Trimming took off 6 bases at V and 0 bases at J, with 12 bases between the two ends.